Listed here is a single TCR beta chain. Its antigen is unidentified. The entry originates in a study of Ad26.COV2.S vaccination and SARS-CoV-2 variants. The germline V gene has CDR1 SGHDT and CDR2 YYEEEE. Deletions cut 0 bases from V and 5 bases from J, with 15 bases between. The CDR3 loop spans 15 amino acids. Treatment specified: some 19 received Ad26.COV2.S at low or high dose, single or two shots; 5 received placebo; per-sample allocation not given. The investigators took samples on day 63 after the first vaccine or placebo injection. General study points: Substantial breadth was reported for post-vaccination spike-specific CD8+ and CD4+ T cells.

Some clones are missing from TCRdb's copy, which holds only in-frame ones; the method was immunoSEQ multiplex PCR. This sample yields about 350,000 clones, of which less than 90% are seen a single time; 6.4% belongs to the top ten. The receptor was derived from a person between 18 and 65 years old who received the Ad26.COV2.S COVID-19 vaccine or a placebo. The sequenced sample was peripheral blood, obtained in a trial of Ad26.COV2.S vaccine versus placebo. The chain uses TRBV5-6 and TRBJ2-7; D unclear. The CDR3 sequence: CASSLVSQPVHEQYF. CDR3 sequence (DNA): TGTGCCAGCAGCTTGGTTAGCCAGCCCGTCCACGAGCAGTACTTC.